The 15 T cell receptor beta chains listed next were all sequenced from one sample in a study of blood T cell repertoires in COVID-19. Sequencing was performed with immunoSEQ multiplex PCR; in TCRdb, only in-frame clones are kept and a portion is missing. In the table there are 9,500 to 11,000 clones, around 80% of which are singletons. The sequenced material came from peripheral blood. The receptors were sampled from a man in his 70s with active COVID-19.

The chain is built from TRBV25-1 and TRBJ1-1; 11 bases match TRBD1. J gave up 5 bases and V 5 bases, and 4 bases lay outside the gene matches. This CDR3 region has 14 residues. Germline assignment: CDR1 MGHDK and CDR2 SYGVNS. The CDR3 DNA reads TGTGCCAGCAGTATACGGGACAGGGGGACTGAAGCTTTCTTT. Protein: CASSIRDRGTEAFF.

This chain joins TRBV7-2 and TRBJ2-5; 11 bases agree with TRBD2. Germline trimming cut 2 bases from V and 5 bases from J; bases unmatched to any gene: 4. From germline, CDR1 is SGHTA and CDR2 FQGNSA. The CDR3 is made up of 15 amino acids. CDR3 residues: CASSLLAGGRETQYF. CDR3 nucleotide sequence: TGTGCCAGCAGCTTACTAGCGGGGGGCCGTGAGACCCAGTACTTC.

The chain employs TRBV11-2 and TRBJ2-3; 13 nucleotides align to TRBD2. This CDR3 is 15 amino acids long. CDR1 and CDR2 from the germline V gene are SGHAT and FQNNGV. The junction had 5 bases not matched to a gene; V was cut back by 5 bases and J by 6 bases. The CDR3 DNA sequence: TGTGCCAGCAGCGTCCAGACTAGCGGGGGGGATACGCAGTATTTT. This encodes CASSVQTSGGDTQYF. Variable domain in full (rest from reference TRBV11-2 and TRBJ2-3): EAGVAQSPRYKIIEKRQSVAFWCNPISGHATLYWYQQILGQGPKLLIQFQNNGVVDDSQLPKDRFSAERLKGVDSTLKIQPAKLEDSAVYLCASSVQTSGGDTQYFGPGTRLTVL.

The genes are TRBV28 and TRBJ1-1, with D tentatively TRBD1 (5 bases). Per the germline V gene, CDR1 is MDHEN and CDR2 is SYDVKM. The V end lost 2 bases, the J end lost 5 bases, and 12 bases lay between the germline ends. This CDR3 comprises 14 residues. The CDR3 spells CASSLRQGMTEAFF. For the CDR3, the DNA is TGTGCCAGCAGTTTACGTCAGGGTATGACTGAAGCTTTCTTT.

V and J are TRBV19 and TRBJ1-5; D unresolved. Germline CDR1 and CDR2: LNHDA and SQIVND (reference sequence). V was shortened by 10 bases and J by 0 bases, with 16 bases between the two germline ends. CDR3 length equals 15 residues. The CDR3 here is CATLLTANSNQPQHF. For the CDR3, the DNA is TGTGCCACCCTCTTGACTGCTAATAGCAATCAGCCCCAGCATTTT.

The chain employs TRBV2 and TRBJ1-5; possible D gene TRBD1, 5 bases. Looked up from germline, CDR1 is SNHLY and CDR2 is FYNNEI. This CDR3 region has 17 residues. V was shortened by 0 bases and J by 2 bases, with 14 bases between the two germline ends. The CDR3 protein is CASSEARGNAGNQPQHF. DNA of the CDR3: TGTGCCAGCAGTGAAGCGCGGGGGAATGCGGGCAATCAGCCCCAGCATTTT.

The rearrangement uses TRBV4-2 and TRBJ2-2; weak D call: TRBD1 (6 bases). The CDR3 length is 14 residues. CDR1 and CDR2 from the germline V gene are LGHNA and YNFKEQ. The ends were cut back, 2 bases at V and 6 bases at J, with 10 bases in the middle. The CDR3 reads CASSQQGLAGELFF. The CDR3 DNA follows: TGTGCCAGCAGCCAACAGGGGTTGGCCGGGGAGCTGTTTTTT.

The DNA for the CDR3 is TGCGCCAGCAGCCAATGGGACAGGGATAGTGGGGAAGCTTTCTTT. Amino acids: CASSQWDRDSGEAFF. The chain has TRBV5-1 and TRBJ1-1, with 9 bases that match TRBD1. The CDR3 is 15 residues long. The germline CDR1 and CDR2 sequences are SGHRS and YFSETQ. V shed 4 bases and J 8 bases; nucleotides not matched to a gene: 12.

V usage is TRBV5-1 and J usage is TRBJ1-6; TRBD1 matches at 9 bases. Germline V CDR1 and CDR2: SGHRS, YFSETQ. The V and J ends lost 2 bases and 6 bases, in that order; junction bases with no gene match: 9. The CDR3 has 17 residues. This CDR3 is CASSLSGTGIGNSPLHF. The CDR3, as DNA: TGCGCCAGCAGCTTATCCGGGACAGGGATCGGTAATTCACCCCTCCACTTT.

V is TRBV4-1 and J is TRBJ1-2; D gene unclear. Germline loops: CDR1 MGHRA, CDR2 YSYEKL. V was cut by 0 bases and J by 0 bases, with 5 bases left in between. This CDR3 is 14 amino acids long. CDR3 region: CASSQETANYGYTF. The CDR3 DNA reads TGCGCCAGCAGCCAAGAAACGGCTAACTATGGCTACACCTTC.

The V and J genes are TRBV24-1 and TRBJ2-3, with 8 bases lining up with TRBD1. Germline CDR1 reads KGHDR; CDR2 reads SFDVKD. J gave up 0 bases and V 3 bases, and 4 bases lay outside the gene matches. There are 16 residues in the CDR3. This CDR3 reads CATSDQRTGSTDTQYF. In DNA form, the CDR3 reads TGTGCCACCAGTGATCAACGGACAGGGAGCACAGATACGCAGTATTTT.

The chain uses TRBV7-9 and TRBJ1-1; TRBD1 aligns across 8 bases. Losses at the gene ends were 5 bases for V and 5 bases for J; bases not matched to a gene: 4. From germline, CDR1 is SEHNR and CDR2 FQNEAQ (reference sequence). The CDR3 runs to 13 residues. The CDR3 is CASSLQGGTEAFF. Here the CDR3 DNA reads TGTGCCAGCAGCCTACAGGGGGGGACTGAAGCTTTCTTT.

This clone was seen a few times. The CDR3 is CASSLDGTRNQPQHF. DNA for the CDR3: TGTGCCAGCAGCTTAGATGGAACGAGGAATCAGCCCCAGCATTTT. This rearrangement joins TRBV7-9 to TRBJ1-5; no clear D. V lost 1 base and J 4 bases, leaving 11 bases between the germline ends. The germline V gene encodes CDR1 SEHNR and CDR2 FQNEAQ (reference sequence). The CDR3 spans 15 residues.

The V and J genes are TRBV5-4 and TRBJ2-5; 7 bases match TRBD1. The CDR3 consists of 15 residues. CDR1 is SGHNT, CDR2 YYREEE, per germline (reference sequence). J was trimmed by 5 bases and V by 0 bases; bases with no gene match: 7. The CDR3 loop is CASSLAPTGEETQYF. The CDR3 DNA reads as TGTGCCAGCAGCTTGGCCCCTACAGGGGAGGAGACCCAGTACTTC.

V usage is TRBV9 and J usage is TRBJ2-7; the match to TRBD1 covers 7 bases. CDR1 is SGDLS, CDR2 YYNGEE, per germline. The CDR3 length is 13 residues. Unmatched junction bases numbered 3, after V lost 3 bases and J lost 3 bases. CDR3 loop: CASSAGQNYEQYF. The CDR3 coding sequence is TGTGCCAGCAGCGCGGGACAGAACTACGAGCAGTACTTC.